This entry lists 11 T cell receptor beta chains sequenced from one sample in a study of CD8+ T cells in alopecia areata. Following extraction, RNA underwent reverse transcription to cDNA, which served as the sequencing template. Method: immunoSEQ multiplex PCR; TCRdb's copy keeps in-frame clones and lacks some. Of about 150,000 clones detected, around 47% appear once; the ten largest clones hold 6.5% to 7.5%. The sample was CD4+ T cells sorted from blood. These receptors came from a human donor with alopecia areata.

This CDR3 reads CASSPRRGQGNQPQHF. As DNA, the CDR3 is TGTGCCAGCAGCCCCCGCAGGGGGCAGGGCAATCAGCCCCAGCATTTT. The V call is TRBV4-2, the J call TRBJ1-5; 8 bases align to TRBD1. Looked up from germline, CDR1 is LGHNA and CDR2 is YNFKEQ. V trimming: 4 bases; J trimming: 2 bases; junction bases outside the gene matches: 7. This CDR3 contains 16 residues.

This clone has at least ten counts. CDR3: CASSTDRTDTQYF. Written as DNA, the CDR3 is TGTGCCAGCAGCACGGACAGGACAGATACGCAGTATTTT. The chain carries TRBV5-4 and TRBJ2-3; the match to TRBD1 covers 7 bases. The CDR3 contains 13 residues. Germline CDR1 is SGHNT and CDR2 is YYREEE (reference sequence). The ends lost 4 bases at V and 3 bases at J; junction bases unmatched: 2.

This clone was seen a few times. V is TRBV29-1 and J is TRBJ1-1; no definite D call. This CDR3 has 12 amino acids. The V gene's germline CDR1 is SQVTM and CDR2 ANQGSEA. V was shortened by 5 bases and J by 8 bases, with 15 bases between the two germline ends. The CDR3 sequence is CSVKGPSAEAFF. The CDR3 DNA reads as TGCAGCGTTAAAGGCCCCTCAGCCGAAGCTTTCTTT.

CDR3 DNA sequence: TGCAGCGTTGACAGGGACAACACTGAAGCTTTCTTT. Amino acid sequence: CSVDRDNTEAFF. V gene TRBV29-1 combines with J gene TRBJ1-1; possible D gene TRBD1, 5 bases. V shed 3 bases and J shed 2 bases, with 7 bases lying between them. The CDR3 totals 12 residues. CDR1 and CDR2 from the germline V gene are SQVTM and ANQGSEA.

This clone was picked up a small number of times. This chain links TRBV29-1 with TRBJ2-2, with 13 bases that match TRBD2. Trimming removed 7 bases from V and 0 bases from J; junction bases left unmatched: 8. Germline lookup yields CDR1 SQVTM and CDR2 ANQGSEA. The CDR3 covers 17 residues. The CDR3 region is CSARGLAGLSNTGELFF. The CDR3 DNA sequence: TGCAGCGCGAGGGGACTAGCGGGGCTTTCGAACACCGGGGAGCTGTTTTTT.

The rearrangement uses TRBV13 and TRBJ1-5; D may be TRBD1 (5 bases). The germline CDR1 and CDR2 sequences are PRHDT and FYEKMQ (reference sequence). The CDR3 runs to 15 residues. Trimming left V 3 bases short and J 4 bases short, with 13 bases between. This CDR3 is CASSLTRDGNQPQHF. The DNA for the CDR3 is TGTGCCAGCAGCTTGACCCGGGACGGAAATCAGCCCCAGCATTTT.

This clone was counted only a few times. The rearrangement uses TRBV29-1 and TRBJ2-5, with D possibly TRBD1 on 6 matching bases. Trimming left V 4 bases short and J 9 bases short, with 21 bases between. This CDR3 region has 14 residues. CDR1 is SQVTM, CDR2 ANQGSEA, per germline. CDR3 sequence: CSVGGRGSGLAQYF. The CDR3 DNA reads TGCAGCGTTGGGGGAAGGGGGTCAGGACTGGCCCAGTACTTC.

This chain connects TRBV7-8 to TRBJ2-5; TRBD1 matches at 9 bases. Per the germline V gene, CDR1 is SGHVS and CDR2 is FQNEAQ. Unmatched junction bases numbered 10, after V lost 1 base and J lost 4 bases. The length of the CDR3 is 17 residues. DNA for the CDR3: TGTGCCAGCAGCTTAGGAGTTGGGGGGACAGGGATAGAGACCCAGTACTTC. It is translated as CASSLGVGGTGIETQYF.

The J gene is TRBJ2-5, the V gene TRBV29-1, with unresolved D. There are 13 residues in the CDR3. Germline values: CDR1 SQVTM, CDR2 ANQGSEA. The V end was cut by 3 bases, the J end by 5 bases, with 13 bases between. CDR3 coding DNA: TGCAGCGTTGACACTAAAGTATGGGAGACCCAGTACTTC. Its protein product is CSVDTKVWETQYF.

The chain joins TRBV27 to TRBJ1-1; tentative D call: TRBD1 (5 bases). The CDR3 consists of 14 residues. The ends were cut back, 3 bases at V and 0 bases at J, with 8 bases in the middle. Germline-derived CDR1 and CDR2 are MNHEY and SMNVEV (reference sequence). The CDR3 bases are TGTGCCAGCAGTTTTAGGGGCATGAACACTGAAGCTTTCTTT. Its protein product is CASSFRGMNTEAFF.

The chain uses TRBV5-1 and TRBJ1-1, with no clear D. The CDR3 loop spans 12 amino acids. The V gene lost 0 bases and the J gene lost 11 bases, with 11 bases spanning the gap. The germline V gene has CDR1 SGHRS and CDR2 YFSETQ. The CDR3 nucleotides read TGCGCCAGCAGCTTGGAGGCGTCAGACGCTTTCTTT. Its translation is CASSLEASDAFF.